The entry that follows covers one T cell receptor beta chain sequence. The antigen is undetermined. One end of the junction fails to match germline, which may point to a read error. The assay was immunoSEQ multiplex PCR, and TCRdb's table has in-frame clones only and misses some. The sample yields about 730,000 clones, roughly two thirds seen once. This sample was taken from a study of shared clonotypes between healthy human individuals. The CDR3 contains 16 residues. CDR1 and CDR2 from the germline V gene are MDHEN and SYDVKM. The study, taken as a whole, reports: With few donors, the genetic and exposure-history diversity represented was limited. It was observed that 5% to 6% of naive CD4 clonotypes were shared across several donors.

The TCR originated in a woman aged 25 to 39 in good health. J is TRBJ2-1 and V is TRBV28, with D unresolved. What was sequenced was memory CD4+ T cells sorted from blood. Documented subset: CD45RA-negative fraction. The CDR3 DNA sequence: TGTGCCAGCAGCTTCGGGTGGGGTTCTTCCTCCAATGAGCAGTTCTTC. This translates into CASSFGWGSSSNEQFF.